These 25 T cell receptor beta chains share one sample of origin, sequenced in a study of T cells in Graves' hyperthyroidism and ophthalmopathy. RNA transcripts gave rise to amplified TCR beta CDR3 regions. Primed by the HTBI set, a first-round RT-PCR was run on the TCR CDR3. Using its own MiXCR run on the multiplex PCR reads, TCRdb lists one record per CDR3 protein. Here the sample spans roughly 550,000 distinct CDR3 sequences, around 16% being singletons. The specimen was blood. The receptors derive from a woman aged 25 to 39 with Graves' ophthalmopathy.

Ten or more counts support this clonotype. The chain employs TRBV28 and TRBJ2-7, with TRBD2 as a possible D gene (6 bases). CDR3 length: 14 amino acids. Trimming pared 2 bases from V and 7 bases from J, leaving 15 bases between. Germline V gene lookup returns CDR1 MDHEN and CDR2 SYDVKM. The CDR3 loop is CASSLPGSRREQYF. The CDR3 DNA reads as TGTGCCAGCAGTTTACCCGGGAGTAGAAGGGAGCAGTACTTC.

The table lists this clonotype with many counts. The chain couples TRBV12-3 or TRBV12-4 to TRBJ2-7; D ambiguous. This CDR3 region has 14 residues. With 2 bases removed from V and 7 bases from J, the gap between germline ends came to 15 bases. In DNA form, the CDR3 reads TGTGCCAGCAGTTTAAGTCTGGTTAAGAGTGAGCAGTACTTC. Protein: CASSLSLVKSEQYF.

This clonotype was counted a few times. The rearrangement joins TRBV28 to TRBJ1-5; 10 nucleotides align to TRBD1. CDR3 length equals 14 residues. The germline V gene encodes CDR1 MDHEN and CDR2 SYDVKM. V was pared by 4 bases and J by 6 bases, with 3 bases of the junction left unmatched. CDR3 sequence: CASSSGQGLQPQHF. The CDR3, as DNA: TGTGCCAGCAGTTCGGGACAGGGGCTTCAGCCCCAGCATTTT. Combining the CDR3 with reference TRBV28 and TRBJ1-5 gives the whole variable domain DVKVTQSSRYLVKRTGEKVFLECVQDMDHENMFWYRQDPGLGLRLIYFSYDVKMKEKGDIPEGYSVSREKKERFSLILESASTNQTSMYLCASSSGQGLQPQHFGDGTRLSIL.

Only a few counts were recorded for this clonotype. V usage is TRBV6-5 and J usage is TRBJ2-3; D gene uncertain. V was trimmed by 0 bases and J by 2 bases, leaving 3 bases between them. The CDR3 sequence is 13 residues long. CDR1 and CDR2 from the germline V gene are MNHEY and SVGAGI. The CDR3 protein is CASSYSATDTQYF. In nucleotides, the CDR3 is TGTGCCAGCAGTTACTCAGCCACAGATACGCAGTATTTT.

This clonotype was observed many times. CDR3 DNA: TGTGCCAGCACCATCCAATGGCGCCCGCTGGATACGCAGTATTTT. Its translation: CASTIQWRPLDTQYF. This chain links TRBV11-2 with TRBJ2-3; D uncertain. The CDR3 runs to 15 residues. CDR1 and CDR2 (germline): SGHAT, FQNNGV. V shed 7 bases and J shed 6 bases, with 20 bases lying between them.

Ten or more counts support this clonotype. This chain uses TRBV28 with TRBJ2-7, with TRBD2 matching over 7 bases. Trimming removed 3 bases from V and 0 bases from J; junction bases left unmatched: 8. Germline loops: CDR1 MDHEN, CDR2 SYDVKM. The CDR3 spans 16 residues. The CDR3 loop is CASSFSASGLSYEQYF. The CDR3 DNA follows: TGTGCCAGCAGTTTCTCCGCTAGCGGACTCTCCTACGAGCAGTACTTC.

This clonotype was counted many times. The chain combines TRBV19 with TRBJ1-1; D remains unclear. The V gene lost 1 base and the J gene lost 4 bases, with 13 bases spanning the gap. Germline CDR1 is LNHDA and CDR2 is SQIVND (reference sequence). CDR3 size: 15 residues. The CDR3 sequence: CASSIASRDSTEAFF. In nucleotides, the CDR3 is TGTGCCAGTAGTATAGCGTCAAGGGATAGCACTGAAGCTTTCTTT.

V gene TRBV7-6 combines with J gene TRBJ2-7; D call uncertain. Per the germline V gene, CDR1 is SGHVS and CDR2 is FNYEAQ. This CDR3 spans 13 amino acids. Deletions cut 0 bases from V and 7 bases from J, with 10 bases between. The CDR3 coding sequence is TGTGCCAGCAGCTTAGCGGCATCGAGGGAGCAGTACTTC. Its translation: CASSLAASREQYF.

The rearrangement uses TRBV30 and TRBJ2-7, with 7 nucleotides matching TRBD2. This CDR3 contains 14 residues. V lost 1 base and J lost 6; bases outside the gene matches: 9. CDR1 is GTSNPN and CDR2 is SVGIG in the germline V gene (reference sequence). The CDR3 coding sequence is TGTGCCTGGAGTGCCCACCGGGCGGGAGTCGAGCAGTACTTC. Translation: CAWSAHRAGVEQYF.

At least ten counts were recorded for this clonotype. The chain has TRBV20-1 and TRBJ2-7, with 11 positions matching TRBD2. The CDR3 runs to 14 residues. The V gene end was trimmed by 4 bases and the J gene end by 0 bases; junction bases not matched to a gene: 2. In germline, CDR1 is DFQATT, CDR2 SNEGSKA (reference sequence). As DNA, the CDR3 is TGCAGTGCTACTACTAGCGGGGGCTCCTACGAGCAGTACTTC. Translating gives CSATTSGGSYEQYF.

This clonotype was counted many times. The chain has TRBV12-3 or TRBV12-4 and TRBJ2-3, with a weak D call TRBD2 (6 bases). CDR3 size: 15 residues. The V gene lost 3 bases and the J gene lost 5 bases, with 15 bases spanning the gap. CDR3 loop: CASSLEGLDGDTQYF. The CDR3 nucleotides read TGTGCCAGCAGTTTGGAGGGGTTGGATGGAGATACGCAGTATTTT.

This clonotype was found many times. The chain carries TRBV20-1 and TRBJ2-1; D remains unclear. Trimming removed 3 bases at V and 10 bases at J, with 10 bases between. Germline CDR1 reads DFQATT; CDR2 reads SNEGSKA (reference sequence). The CDR3 extends over 11 amino acids. Written as DNA, the CDR3 is TGCAGTGCTAGTACCAGAAGCGAGCAGTTCTTC. It yields the protein CSASTRSEQFF.

There are many counts of this clonotype. The CDR3 nucleotides read TGCAGTGCTAGTGGTGGACTGAACACTGAAGCTTTCTTT. Translation gives CSASGGLNTEAFF. The chain uses TRBV20-1 and TRBJ1-1; D remains unclear. The CDR3 length is 13 residues. Trimming removed 3 bases from V and 0 bases from J, with 8 bases in between. Looked up from germline, CDR1 is DFQATT and CDR2 is SNEGSKA (reference sequence).

The sample holds a few counts of this clonotype. This sequence joins TRBV6-2 or TRBV6-3 and TRBJ1-2; D unresolved. Germline CDR1 MNHEY, CDR2 SVGEGT. Trimming pared 8 bases from V and 4 bases from J, leaving 14 bases between. The CDR3 runs to 13 residues. DNA for the CDR3: TGTGCCAGCCGAGAAGGGAGGTCCTATGGCTACACCTTC. Translating it yields CASREGRSYGYTF.

This clonotype came up many times. V is TRBV6-2 or TRBV6-3 and J is TRBJ2-1; D perhaps matches TRBD2 (6 bases). CDR1 MNHEY and CDR2 SVGEGT come from the germline V gene. The germline V and J ends were trimmed by 5 bases and 8 bases, with 16 bases remaining between them. This CDR3 has 14 amino acids. CDR3 sequence (DNA): TGTGCCAGCAGTAGCTGGACTATGGGCGATGAGCAGTTCTTC. It specifies CASSSWTMGDEQFF.

Details on this clonotype: A much larger clone is a single base away; this may be a read error. This rearrangement joins TRBV15 to TRBJ1-5; D perhaps matches TRBD1 (5 bases). Germline assignment: CDR1 LNHNV and CDR2 YYDKDF (reference sequence). The CDR3 covers 15 residues. V dropped 5 bases and J dropped 0 bases, with 11 bases sitting between them. The CDR3 region is CATSPRGYSNQPQHF. The CDR3 DNA follows: TGTGCCACCAGCCCCCGGGGCTATAGCAATCAGCCCCAGCATTTT.

In its sample, this clonotype was seen many times. CDR3 in amino acids: CASSQGPEGAREQFF. CDR3 coding DNA: TGCGCCAGCAGCCAAGGTCCCGAGGGGGCTCGTGAGCAGTTCTTC. The chain has TRBV4-1 and TRBJ2-1; 7 nucleotides agree with TRBD1. Trimming cost V 1 base and J 9 bases; bases outside gene matches: 9. The CDR3 loop spans 15 amino acids. Germline CDR1 MGHRA, CDR2 YSYEKL.

Only a few counts were recorded for this clonotype. The CDR3 here is CASSLDRTTGELFF. CDR3 nucleotides: TGTGCCAGCAGCTTGGACAGGACCACCGGGGAGCTGTTTTTT. J is TRBJ2-2 and V is TRBV5-6, with D tentatively TRBD1 (5 bases). Germline V gene sequence: CDR1 SGHDT, CDR2 YYEEEE. Trimming removed 0 bases at V and 4 bases at J, with 7 bases between. The length of the CDR3 is 14 residues.

The chain recombines TRBV7-2 with TRBJ1-3, with 8 bases that match TRBD1. This CDR3 is 14 amino acids long. The junction had 6 bases not matched to a gene; V was cut back by 5 bases and J by 6 bases. CDR1 is SGHTA, CDR2 FQGNSA, per germline. The CDR3 DNA reads TGTGCCAGCAGCCGGGACAGGTTGATAAACACCATATATTTT. Residues: CASSRDRLINTIYF.

This clonotype was seen more than once but under ten times. The rearrangement uses TRBV4-3 and TRBJ1-2; no definite D call. Trimming left V 1 base short and J 7 bases short, with 13 bases between. Per germline, CDR1 LGHNA and CDR2 YSLEER. This CDR3 comprises 14 residues. The CDR3 loop is CASSQVWGSGGYTF. DNA of the CDR3: TGCGCCAGCAGCCAAGTGTGGGGTTCGGGTGGCTACACCTTC.

The rearrangement uses TRBV7-8 and TRBJ2-5; 12 bases agree with TRBD1. Looked up from germline, CDR1 is SGHVS and CDR2 is FQNEAQ. After removal of 6 bases from V and 2 bases from J, the junction contained 13 bases not matched to a gene. The CDR3 has 18 amino acids. The CDR3 bases are TGTGCCAGCAGTTACGGGACAGGGGGCTTTGGTTCTCAAGAGACCCAGTACTTC. It yields the protein CASSYGTGGFGSQETQYF.

This clonotype has a count of ten or more. V is TRBV24-1 and J is TRBJ2-5, with TRBD2 matching over 7 bases. The trim removed 2 bases at V and 3 bases at J, leaving 2 bases unmatched. Germline lookup yields CDR1 KGHDR and CDR2 SFDVKD. This CDR3 has 14 residues. CDR3 nucleotides: TGTGCCACCAGTGATTCGCTAGCGGAAGAGACCCAGTACTTC. This codes for CATSDSLAEETQYF.

Many counts were recorded for this clonotype. V gene TRBV28 combines with J gene TRBJ2-3, with 10 bases lining up with TRBD2. The V gene's germline CDR1 is MDHEN and CDR2 SYDVKM. The CDR3 runs to 15 residues. V was clipped by 5 bases and J by 6 bases; unmatched bases: 8. The CDR3 bases are TGTGCCAGCAGTGTGAGGCTAGCGGGAGAGGATACGCAGTATTTT. Its protein product is CASSVRLAGEDTQYF. The whole variable domain, remainder taken from reference TRBV28 and TRBJ2-3, is DVKVTQSSRYLVKRTGEKVFLECVQDMDHENMFWYRQDPGLGLRLIYFSYDVKMKEKGDIPEGYSVSREKKERFSLILESASTNQTSMYLCASSVRLAGEDTQYFGPGTRLTVL.

This clonotype was counted a single time. This chain connects TRBV6-5 to TRBJ2-7; TRBD2 might be the D (6 bases). Germline V gene sequence: CDR1 MNHEY, CDR2 SVGAGI. The CDR3 is 14 residues long. The V end lost 1 base, the J end lost 4 bases, and 11 bases lay between the germline ends. In nucleotides, the CDR3 is TGTGCCAGCAGTTACTTAGCGGCAAGTTACGAGCAGTACTTC. Amino acid sequence: CASSYLAASYEQYF.

This clonotype was seen ten or more times. The V gene is TRBV27, the J gene TRBJ2-1, with 7 bases identical to TRBD1. CDR3 length equals 16 residues. The germline gives CDR1 MNHEY, CDR2 SMNVEV (reference sequence). V gave up 4 bases and J gave up 2 bases; unmatched junction bases: 8. CDR3 coding DNA: TGTGCCAGCAGTTCAGGGGGAGCGGAGGCCTACAATGAGCAGTTCTTC. This translates into CASSSGGAEAYNEQFF.